This TCR beta chain was captured by sequencing in a study of shared clonotypes between healthy human individuals. With regard to this clone: Its cognate antigen is unknown.

CD45RO-negative CD8 cells positively selected for CCR7 made up the naive population, which excluded terminally differentiated effector memory CD45RA+ cells. General study findings and limits: Naive CD4 clonotypes were shared across several donors at about 5%.

Trimming pared 5 bases from V and 4 bases from J, leaving 12 bases between. The CDR3 is 14 amino acids. Per the germline V gene, CDR1 is SEHNR and CDR2 is FQNEAQ (reference sequence). Here immunoSEQ multiplex PCR was the method, and the copy in TCRdb shows in-frame clones only, minus some. Seen here are some 2 million clones, approximately 94% observed once, and the top ten hold under 1.5%. This chain joins TRBV7-9 and TRBJ1-3; D remains ambiguous. The receptor was isolated from a man aged 18-30 years in good health. Specimen: naive CD8+ T cells sorted from blood. The CDR3 loop reads CASSQVGTGNTIYF. CDR3 sequence (DNA): TGTGCCAGCAGCCAAGTGGGTACCGGAAACACCATATATTTT.